These 8 T cell receptor beta chains came from one sample sequenced in a study of blood T cell repertoires in COVID-19. Sequenced by immunoSEQ multiplex PCR; TCRdb stores in-frame clones only, minus some. The sample has 250,000 or so clones, around 84% seen once. Sequencing was performed on peripheral blood. These receptors were collected from a woman aged 40 to 50 who had recovered from COVID-19.

This rearrangement joins TRBV6-5 to TRBJ1-6; D is ambiguous. The germline gives CDR1 MNHEY, CDR2 SVGAGI. V was clipped by 6 bases and J by 5 bases, with 8 bases between them. CDR3 length equals 13 residues. Here the CDR3 reads CASRKTNNSPLHF. As DNA, the CDR3 is TGTGCCAGCAGAAAGACAAATAATTCACCCCTCCACTTT.

The V call is TRBV12-3 or TRBV12-4, the J call TRBJ1-6; D is undetermined. V was cut by 3 bases and J by 10 bases, with 10 bases left in between. This CDR3 contains 13 residues. The CDR3 DNA is TGTGCCAGCAGTTTGGGAGTAGGGTCACCCCTCCACTTT. Protein sequence: CASSLGVGSPLHF.

V is TRBV3-1 (or the pseudogene TRBV3-2) and J is TRBJ2-5; 7 bases are shared with TRBD2. J was trimmed by 0 bases and V by 1 base; bases with no gene match: 8. This CDR3 is built from 17 residues. The germline V gene encodes CDR1 LGHDT and CDR2 YNNKEL (reference sequence). CDR3 sequence (DNA): TGTGCCAGCAGCCAAGTTTACATTGGGGGGGACCAAGAGACCCAGTACTTC. Residues: CASSQVYIGGDQETQYF.

V is TRBV4-2 and J is TRBJ1-4; D remains unclear. V was trimmed by 1 base and J by 8 bases, leaving 11 bases between them. CDR3 length equals 14 residues. Germline CDR1 is LGHNA and CDR2 is YNFKEQ. The CDR3 coding sequence is TGTGCCAGCAGCCAAGGCAAAGGGAGGGAAAAACTGTTTTTT. It encodes CASSQGKGREKLFF.

The chain has TRBV5-6 and TRBJ2-5, with D possibly TRBD2 on 6 matching bases. This CDR3 contains 13 residues. Germline V gene sequence: CDR1 SGHDT, CDR2 YYEEEE. Trimming left V 4 bases short and J 3 bases short, with 10 bases between. The CDR3, as DNA: TGTGCCAGCAGCGACCGGAGGGAAGAGACCCAGTACTTC. It specifies CASSDRREETQYF.

V gene TRBV28 combines with J gene TRBJ1-2; 8 nucleotides align to TRBD1. The CDR3 is made up of 15 amino acids. With 8 bases clipped from V and 1 base from J, the junction kept 9 bases outside the gene matches. Germline CDR1 is MDHEN and CDR2 is SYDVKM. This chain's CDR3 is CASGPGQVLNYGYTF. In DNA, the CDR3 is TGTGCCAGCGGCCCGGGACAGGTCCTTAACTATGGCTACACCTTC.

The chain employs TRBV12-3 or TRBV12-4 and TRBJ1-2; weak D call: TRBD1 (5 bases). The CDR3 consists of 13 residues. Trimming took off 2 bases at V and 8 bases at J, with 12 bases between the two ends. The CDR3 loop is CASSLQGADGYTF. CDR3 DNA: TGTGCCAGCAGTTTACAAGGGGCCGACGGCTACACCTTC.

This chain connects TRBV2 to TRBJ1-3, with 7 nucleotides matching TRBD1. Trimming cost V 7 bases and J 5 bases; bases outside gene matches: 11. The CDR3 is 15 amino acids. The V gene's germline CDR1 is SNHLY and CDR2 FYNNEI. CDR3 DNA sequence: TGTGCCAGCACCCAAAGACAGGGCGATAGAAACACCATATATTTT. Its protein is CASTQRQGDRNTIYF.